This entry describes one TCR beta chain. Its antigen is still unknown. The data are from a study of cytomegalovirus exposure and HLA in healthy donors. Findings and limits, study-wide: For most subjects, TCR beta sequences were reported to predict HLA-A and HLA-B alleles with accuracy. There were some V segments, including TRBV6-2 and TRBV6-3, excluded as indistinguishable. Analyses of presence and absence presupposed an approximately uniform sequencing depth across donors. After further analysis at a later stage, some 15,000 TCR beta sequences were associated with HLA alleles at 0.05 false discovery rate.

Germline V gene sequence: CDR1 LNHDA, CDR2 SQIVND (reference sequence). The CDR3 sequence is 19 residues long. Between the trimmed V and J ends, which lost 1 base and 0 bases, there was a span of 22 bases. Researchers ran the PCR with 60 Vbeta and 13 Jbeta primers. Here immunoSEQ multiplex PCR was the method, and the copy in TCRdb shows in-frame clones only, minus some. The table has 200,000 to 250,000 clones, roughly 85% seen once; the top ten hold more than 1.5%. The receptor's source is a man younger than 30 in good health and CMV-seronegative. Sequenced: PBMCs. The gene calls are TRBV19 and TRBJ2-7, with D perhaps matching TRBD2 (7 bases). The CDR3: CASSIAPEGGGPSSYEQYF. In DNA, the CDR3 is TGTGCCAGTAGTATAGCCCCCGAAGGCGGGGGCCCCTCCTCCTACGAGCAGTACTTC.